A selection of T cell receptor beta chains follows, all from one sample in a study of radiotherapy plus CTLA-4 blockade in lung cancer. Assay: immunoSEQ multiplex PCR; the TCRdb copy retains only in-frame clones and omits some. Here the sample spans about 91,000 clones, around 72% being singletons. Here the sequenced sample was peripheral blood, taken from a patient treated with radiotherapy plus ipilimumab. The receptors were sampled from a human donor with non-small cell lung cancer that progressed on radiotherapy plus ipilimumab. Both conserved end residues are part of each CDR3. Each record gives: clone size, D gene, V gene, J gene, CDR3 protein, CDR3 DNA. D genes are given only for firm matches. Part of the rows lack a size; the others show once, few, many or a class for expanded clones.

few	.	TRBV9	TRBJ2-2	CASSVGFVGARNTGELFF	TGTGCCAGCAGCGTAGGGTTTGTGGGAGCGAGGAACACCGGGGAGCTGTTTTTT
few	.	TRBV10-3	TRBJ1-3	CASQPGTGNTIYF	TGTGCCAGTCAGCCCGGGACAGGAAACACCATATATTTT
.	.	TRBV18	TRBJ1-1	CASSLRDTEEAFF	TGTGCCAGCTCACTCCGGGACACGGAAGAAGCTTTCTTT
.	.	TRBV29-1	TRBJ1-1	CSGAGVNTEAFF	TGCAGCGGGGCTGGGGTGAACACTGAAGCTTTCTTT
many	.	TRBV6-1	TRBJ1-2	CASSEKPTNYGYTF	TGTGCCAGCAGTGAAAAACCGACTAACTATGGCTACACCTTC
.	.	TRBV27	TRBJ2-5	CASSLNQETQYF	TGTGCCAGCAGTTTGAACCAAGAGACCCAGTACTTC
many	.	TRBV11-2	TRBJ2-3	CASSLTPGTDTQYF	TGTGCCAGCAGCTTAACTCCGGGCACAGATACGCAGTATTTT
.	.	TRBV28	TRBJ1-5	CASSSQGYSNQPQHF	TGTGCCAGCAGTTCACAGGGCTATAGCAATCAGCCCCAGCATTTT
.	.	TRBV9	TRBJ2-3	CASSVAQVTDTQYF	TGTGCCAGCAGCGTAGCACAGGTCACAGATACGCAGTATTTT
once	.	TRBV6-5	TRBJ2-2	CASSYSLFAGELFF	TGTGCCAGCAGTTACTCCTTATTCGCCGGGGAGCTGTTTTTT
.	.	TRBV30	TRBJ1-5	CAWSDSRVPLQPQHF	TGTGCCTGGAGTGACTCTCGGGTCCCGCTGCAGCCCCAGCATTTT
.	TRBD1	TRBV2	TRBJ1-1	CASSEGQGATEAFF	TGTGCCAGCAGTGAGGGACAGGGGGCCACTGAAGCTTTCTTT
.	.	TRBV30	TRBJ1-1	CAWSVRVNTEAFF	TGTGCCTGGAGTGTACGGGTGAACACTGAAGCTTTCTTT
once	TRBD2	TRBV11-2	TRBJ2-2	CASSPYGLAGATGELFF	TGTGCCAGCAGCCCTTACGGACTAGCGGGGGCCACCGGGGAGCTGTTTTTT
.	.	TRBV4-2	TRBJ2-2	CASSQDRVGTGELFF	TGTGCCAGCAGCCAAGACAGGGTGGGGACCGGGGAGCTGTTTTTT
.	.	TRBV6-6	TRBJ1-5	CASSYSSNQPQHF	TGTGCCAGCAGTTACTCGAGCAATCAGCCCCAGCATTTT
.	.	TRBV6-1	TRBJ2-2	CASSDLRDGELFF	TGTGCCAGCAGTGACCTCAGGGACGGGGAGCTGTTTTTT
.	TRBD1	TRBV27	TRBJ1-2	CASSPSSGQRNYGYTF	TGTGCCAGCAGTCCGTCTTCGGGACAGAGAAACTATGGCTACACCTTC
.	TRBD1	TRBV19	TRBJ1-2	CASTPDRGGYGYTF	TGTGCCAGTACCCCGGACAGGGGAGGCTATGGCTACACCTTC
few	TRBD2	TRBV5-6	TRBJ2-2	CASSSLAGGPGGELFF	TGTGCCAGCAGCTCTCTAGCGGGGGGGCCAGGCGGGGAGCTGTTTTTT
.	TRBD1	TRBV18	TRBJ1-2	CASSPGTGPNYGYTF	TGTGCCAGCTCACCAGGGACAGGGCCTAACTATGGCTACACCTTC
once	TRBD1	TRBV7-9	TRBJ2-2	CASSFDRGRTGELFF	TGTGCCAGCAGCTTCGACAGGGGGCGCACCGGGGAGCTGTTTTTT
.	TRBD2	TRBV30	TRBJ2-1	CAWSVVAGGYNEQFF	TGTGCCTGGAGTGTAGTGGCGGGGGGTTACAATGAGCAGTTCTTC
.	.	TRBV29-1	TRBJ1-4	CSVESTGALGEKLFF	TGCAGCGTTGAATCAACGGGGGCGCTTGGTGAAAAACTGTTTTTT
.	.	TRBV5-1	TRBJ1-1	CASSLDVRGTEAFF	TGCGCCAGCAGCTTGGACGTTAGGGGCACTGAAGCTTTCTTT
few	.	TRBV27	TRBJ2-4	CASSSPDRTRAKNIQYF	TGTGCCAGCAGTTCCCCGGACAGAACGAGGGCCAAAAACATTCAGTACTTC
.	.	TRBV5-1	TRBJ2-3	CASSLEDSTDTQYF	TGCGCCAGCAGCTTGGAGGACAGCACAGATACGCAGTATTTT
few	.	TRBV6-5	TRBJ1-1	CASRTWRPNTEAFF	TGTGCCAGCAGGACCTGGCGCCCGAACACTGAAGCTTTCTTT